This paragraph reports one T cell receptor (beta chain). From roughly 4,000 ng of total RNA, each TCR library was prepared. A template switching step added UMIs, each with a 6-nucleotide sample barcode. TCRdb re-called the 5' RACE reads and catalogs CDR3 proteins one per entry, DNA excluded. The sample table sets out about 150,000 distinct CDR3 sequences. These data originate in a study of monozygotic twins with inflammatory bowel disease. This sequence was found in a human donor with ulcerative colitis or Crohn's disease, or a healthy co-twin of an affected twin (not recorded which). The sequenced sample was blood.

The CDR3 sequence: CASSLVGQNQPQHF. V usage is TRBV5-6 and J usage is TRBJ1-5; checking the TCRdb D call of TRBD1 is not possible without DNA. This CDR3 comprises 14 residues. Germline CDR1 and CDR2: SGHDT and YYEEEE.